One and the same sample provided the 27 T cell receptor beta chains below, sequenced in a study of tumor and adjacent non-tumor tissue in lung cancer. No cell sorting was done before RNA was extracted from the tissue. Distant lung tissue was collected more than 3 cm away from the tumor edge. TCRbeta libraries were built with three rounds of nested PCR, modified from ARM-PCR. MiXCR, applied by TCRdb to the multiplex PCR reads, yields one record per CDR3 protein. The sample lists some 97,000 distinct CDR3 sequences; over 55% were seen once. The sample comprised distant non-tumor lung tissue. All receptors come from a young man with non-small cell lung cancer.

DNA for the CDR3: TGCAGTGCTAGCACATTAGATACGCAGTATTTT. It encodes CSASTLDTQYF. The gene calls are TRBV20-1 and TRBJ2-3; D unresolved. The germline V and J ends were trimmed by 3 bases and 5 bases, with 6 bases remaining between them. The CDR3 extends over 11 amino acids. Germline V gives CDR1 DFQATT, CDR2 SNEGSKA (reference sequence).

In regard to this clonotype: One junction end does not reproduce the germline sequence, and a read error may be involved. The rearrangement uses TRBV11-3 and TRBJ2-3, with TRBD2 matching over 7 bases. This CDR3 comprises 19 residues. Per germline, CDR1 SGHNT and CDR2 YENEEA. The CDR3 DNA follows: TGTGCCAGCAGCTCAGGAGTTGCGGGAGCGATACCCAGCACAGTTACGCAGTATTTT. Translation: CASSSGVAGAIPSTVTQYF.

This clonotype was seen at least ten times. The chain couples TRBV6-5 to TRBJ1-2, with a tentative D call TRBD1 (5 bases). Trimming pared 6 bases from V and 8 bases from J, leaving 19 bases between. The CDR3 loop spans 14 amino acids. CDR1 is MNHEY and CDR2 is SVGAGI in the germline V gene. CDR3 protein: CASRLTGPSGGYTF. CDR3 in DNA: TGTGCCAGCAGGCTCACAGGACCCTCGGGCGGCTACACCTTC.

The CDR3 sequence: CNTTETYNEQFF. CDR3 DNA: TGCAACACTACGGAAACATACAATGAGCAGTTCTTC. The chain couples TRBV29-1 to TRBJ2-1; no definite D call. CDR1 is SQVTM and CDR2 is ANQGSEA in the germline V gene. The CDR3 extends over 12 amino acids.

Notes on this clonotype: Mismatch with germline at one junction end may stem from a read error. V is TRBV6-6 and J is TRBJ2-3; D not certain. The CDR3 runs to 11 residues. Per germline, CDR1 MNHNY and CDR2 SVGAGI (reference sequence). The CDR3: CACSEVDTQYF. The CDR3, as DNA: TGTGCCTGCAGTGAGGTAGATACGCAGTATTTT.

In the case of this clonotype: A read error may explain this, as a much larger clone is one base away. The rearrangement links TRBV30 to TRBJ2-5; TRBD1 aligns across 10 bases. Germline CDR1 reads GTSNPN; CDR2 reads SVGIG (reference sequence). The V and J ends lost 6 bases and 4 bases, in that order; junction bases with no gene match: 8. CDR3 length equals 14 residues. The CDR3 coding sequence is TGTGCCTGCACCCCGGGACAGGGGCGAGAGACCCAGTACTTC. This codes for CACTPGQGRETQYF.

Worth noting for this clonotype: The junction differs from germline at one of its ends, possibly a read error. The chain links TRBV5-6 to TRBJ2-3, with 9 positions matching TRBD2. Germline values: CDR1 SGHDT, CDR2 YYEEEE. The CDR3 is 15 amino acids. CDR3 sequence: CASRLPSGGTDTQCF. DNA for the CDR3: TGTGCCAGCAGATTGCCCAGCGGGGGGACAGATACGCAGTGTTTT.

This clonotype was counted at least ten times. V gene TRBV20-1 combines with J gene TRBJ2-1; the D call may be TRBD1 or TRBD2 (6 bases each). V was shortened by 6 bases and J by 4 bases, with 16 bases between the two germline ends. Germline CDR1 and CDR2: DFQATT and SNEGSKA (reference sequence). The CDR3 consists of 14 residues. The DNA for the CDR3 is TGCAGTGCCCGTCAAGGGGGGCCGTACAATGAGCAGTTCTTC. Protein sequence: CSARQGGPYNEQFF.

Notes on this clonotype: This may stem from a read error, because a much larger clone lies one nucleotide away. The J gene is TRBJ2-7, the V gene TRBV7-8; no firm D call. Germline CDR1 reads SGHVS; CDR2 reads FQNEAQ. Trimming stripped 1 base from V and 8 bases from J, with 6 bases between. The CDR3 is 11 amino acids. The CDR3 bases are TGTGCCAGCAGCTTAGGTGGCCAGCAGTACTTC. It specifies CASSLGGQQYF.

The gene calls are TRBV6-2 or TRBV6-3 and TRBJ2-2; D ambiguous. V was pared by 8 bases and J by 3 bases, with 13 bases between. The CDR3 consists of 14 residues. Germline V gene sequence: CDR1 MNHEY, CDR2 SVGEGT. CDR3 bases: TGTGCCAGCTGTTCCGGGTCGGACACCGGGGAGCTGTTTTTT. This translates into CASCSGSDTGELFF.

Remarks on this clonotype: The junction departs from germline at one end; a sequencing error may be responsible. This sequence joins TRBV6-5 and TRBJ2-1, with 7 bases lining up with TRBD2. Germline values: CDR1 MNHEY, CDR2 SVGAGI. This CDR3 is 13 amino acids long. CDR3 sequence reads: CVSSESGGNEQSF. CDR3 DNA sequence: TGTGTCAGCAGCGAGTCCGGGGGGAATGAGCAGTCCTTC.

This clonotype was observed at least ten times. The chain carries TRBV6-5 and TRBJ2-7; D is possibly TRBD1 (6 bases). CDR3 length equals 14 residues. CDR1 and CDR2 from the germline V gene are MNHEY and SVGAGI. V lost 8 bases and J 3 bases, leaving 17 bases between the germline ends. DNA of the CDR3: TGTGCCAGCGCTGAGGACAGAGGCAGCTACGAGCAGTACTTC. It specifies CASAEDRGSYEQYF.

The J gene is TRBJ2-2, the V gene TRBV6-5; 11 bases align to TRBD2. Germline V lookup: CDR1 MNHEY, CDR2 SVGAGI. The CDR3 runs to 18 residues. With V trimmed by 6 bases and J by 4 bases, 13 bases remained unmatched. The DNA for the CDR3 is TGTGCCAGCAGCTACCTTAGTAGCGGGAGGGCCAGCACCGGGGAGCTGTTTTTT. Its protein is CASSYLSSGRASTGELFF.

The chain combines TRBV11-2 with TRBJ2-1; tentative D call: TRBD1 (5 bases). The ends were cut back, 7 bases at V and 8 bases at J, with 27 bases in the middle. This CDR3 region has 17 residues. From germline, CDR1 is SGHAT and CDR2 FQNNGV. This CDR3 is CASIQAQKTDSYDEQFF. The CDR3 DNA follows: TGTGCCAGCATCCAAGCCCAAAAGACAGACTCTTACGATGAGCAGTTCTTC.

The chain carries TRBV13 and TRBJ1-5; no reliable D call. This CDR3 spans 15 amino acids. The V end lost 3 bases, the J end lost 0 bases, and 9 bases lay between the germline ends. Germline loops: CDR1 PRHDT, CDR2 FYEKMQ (reference sequence). The CDR3 sequence: CASSLGRYSNQPQHF. CDR3 coding DNA: TGTGCCAGCAGCTTGGGTAGGTATAGCAATCAGCCCCAGCATTTT. Together with reference TRBV13 and TRBJ1-5, the CDR3 gives the full variable domain: AAGVIQSPRHLIKEKRETATLKCYPIPRHDTVYWYQQGPGQDPQFLISFYEKMQSDKGSIPDRFSAQQFSDYHSELNMSSLELGDSALYFCASSLGRYSNQPQHFGDGTRLSIL.

On this clonotype itself: This may stem from a read error, because a much larger clone lies one nucleotide away. V gene TRBV12-3 or TRBV12-4 combines with J gene TRBJ1-2; D gene ambiguous. The CDR3 extends over 15 amino acids. The V and J ends lost 3 bases and 3 bases respectively, with 14 bases between them. CDR3 nucleotides: TGTGCCAGCAGTTTTAGGGCCGCAGGACACTATGGCTACACCTTC. This encodes CASSFRAAGHYGYTF.

J is TRBJ2-7 and V is TRBV30, with no clear D. This CDR3 is built from 13 residues. Trimming took off 4 bases at V and 4 bases at J, with 14 bases between the two ends. CDR1 is GTSNPN and CDR2 is SVGIG in the germline V gene (reference sequence). The CDR3 coding sequence is TGTGCCTGGACTGACACTTGGGCTTACGAGCAGTACTTC. This codes for CAWTDTWAYEQYF.

Only a few counts were recorded for this clonotype. The junction differs from germline at one of its ends, possibly a read error. The CDR3, as DNA: TGCAGTGCTAGAACGGGGCGGGGAGCTAATAAAAAACTGTTTTTT. Protein product: CSARTGRGANKKLFF. The chain combines TRBV20-1 with TRBJ1-4; TRBD1 might be the D (5 bases). CDR1 DFQATT and CDR2 SNEGSKA come from the germline V gene (reference sequence). The CDR3 runs to 15 residues.

This clonotype was found once. Being one base from a much bigger clone, this may be a read error. The chain has TRBV4-1 and TRBJ1-5; D gene unclear. Germline assignment: CDR1 MGHRA and CDR2 YSYEKL. Trimming took 3 bases from V and 4 from J, leaving 10 bases between them. CDR3 length: 14 residues. CDR3 sequence: CASSHVGLNQPQHF. The CDR3 DNA is TGCGCCAGCAGCCATGTAGGGCTGAATCAGCCCCAGCATTTT.

A remark on this clonotype: The junction shows a germline mismatch at one end, possibly a read error. The chain couples TRBV29-1 to TRBJ2-7; D is perhaps TRBD1 or TRBD2 (5 bases each). CDR1 SQVTM and CDR2 ANQGSEA come from the germline V gene. This CDR3 spans 14 amino acids. CDR3 in DNA: TGCGGCGTTGCGCCGGGACCGAGCTCCTACGAGCAGTACTTT. Its protein product is CGVAPGPSSYEQYF.

The genes are TRBV29-1 and TRBJ2-7; D not certain. The CDR3 runs to 12 residues. Germline V gives CDR1 SQVTM, CDR2 ANQGSEA. V gave up 4 bases and J gave up 4 bases, with 11 bases separating them. In DNA form, the CDR3 reads TGCAGCGTTGGGGTGGTGGCATACGAGCAGTACTTC. It yields the protein CSVGVVAYEQYF.

V usage is TRBV6-1 and J usage is TRBJ2-3; the match to TRBD1 covers 8 bases. V was clipped by 2 bases and J by 1 base; unmatched bases: 11. The CDR3 has 18 residues. CDR1 and CDR2 (germline): MNHNS, SASEGT. CDR3: CASSELRYGQGGTDTQYF. The CDR3 bases are TGTGCCAGCAGTGAATTGAGGTATGGACAGGGTGGCACAGATACGCAGTATTTT.

As concerns this clonotype: The CDR3 end shows no conserved phenylalanine or tryptophan, and so a read error is likely. This chain uses TRBV11-1 with TRBJ2-3; D is possibly TRBD1 (5 bases). The germline CDR1 and CDR2 sequences are SGHAT and FQDESV (reference sequence). CDR3 size: 13 residues. The chain's CDR3 is CASSFRVEDAQYI. The CDR3 nucleotides are TGTGCCAGCAGCTTCAGGGTTGAAGATGCGCAGTATATT.

Turning to this clonotype: One end of the junction is discordant with germline, which a read error may explain. The rearrangement links TRBV11-2 to TRBJ2-1, with D perhaps TRBD1 or TRBD2 (5 bases each). The CDR3 spans 17 residues. Germline V lookup: CDR1 SGHAT, CDR2 FQNNGV. The CDR3 sequence is CVSNPIAQGGSYNEQFF. The CDR3 region has the DNA TGTGTCAGCAACCCTATAGCGCAGGGCGGCTCCTACAATGAGCAGTTCTTC.

This clonotype showed up just a few times. The gene calls are TRBV20-1 and TRBJ1-2; D call uncertain. The CDR3 is 13 residues long. In germline, CDR1 is DFQATT, CDR2 SNEGSKA (reference sequence). V lost 0 bases and J 4 bases, leaving 9 bases between the germline ends. Here the CDR3 DNA reads TGCAGTGCTAGAGATAAAAACAGCTATGGCTACACCTTC. This codes for CSARDKNSYGYTF.

With regard to this clonotype: This may come from a read error, since a much larger clone is one base off. No conserved phenylalanine or tryptophan ends this CDR3, so it is likely a read error. The V call is TRBV5-4, the J call TRBJ1-4, with a possible D match to TRBD1 (6 bases). With 0 bases removed from V and 7 bases from J, the gap between germline ends came to 13 bases. In germline, CDR1 is SGHNT, CDR2 YYREEE (reference sequence). There are 15 residues in the CDR3. The CDR3 region has the DNA TGTGCCAGCAGCTTGGCAGGGGCCGAAGGTGAAAAACTGTTTTTA. Its protein product is CASSLAGAEGEKLFL.

Concerning this clonotype itself: The junction differs from germline at one of its ends, possibly a read error. This chain joins TRBV29-1 and TRBJ1-4, with D tentatively TRBD1 (6 bases). There are 13 residues in the CDR3. Germline loops: CDR1 SQVTM, CDR2 ANQGSEA. The CDR3 bases are TGCAGCGTTGAGAACAGGACAGATGAAAGACTGTTTTTT. Encoded protein: CSVENRTDERLFF.